This section outlines one TCR beta chain sequence together with its context. The target antigen is unknown. A read error may produce the germline difference seen at one junction end. Germline V gene lookup returns CDR1 SGHTA and CDR2 FQGNSA. The CDR3 contains 14 residues. The source of the sample is a study of blood T cells in healthy people across ages. Study-level results: Diversity figures derived from one million T cells were judged to underestimate the true value. In these data, TCR beta diversity tracked strongly with naive T cell percentage.

A second PCR of roughly 7 to 11 cycles used a sample-barcoded 5' primer and a J-beta primer mix. One entry per CDR3 protein, called by TCRdb with MiXCR from the 5' RACE reads. Of fewer than 1,000,000 distinct CDR3 sequences in the sample, more than 40% are singletons; the top ten hold approximately 20%. The sequence came from a man in his 60s in good health. The sequenced sample consisted of blood. V gene TRBV7-2 combines with J gene TRBJ2-1, with 8 bases that match TRBD1. CDR3 loop: CSSSLTGDYNEQFF. The CDR3 bases are TGTTCCAGCAGCTTGACAGGGGACTACAATGAGCAGTTCTTC.